This passage covers 19 T cell receptor beta chains from one sample sequenced in a study of TIL therapy for anti-PD-1-resistant metastatic lung cancer (dated by TCRdb to 2020 to 2022). TCR beta CDR3 regions were amplified from genomic DNA by bias-controlled multiplex PCR with the immunoSEQ v3 hsTCRB kit. TCRdb stores this immuneACCESS table with in-frame sequences only. Part of the clones is absent; in the studies checked, under half of the shortfall reflects unresolved V genes, and no reason is known for the rest. Here the sample has some 12,000 clones; around 58% occur a single time. The leading ten clones occupy 7.4% of the sample. The sample's time point, from its label and the paper: pre-treatment sample, taken before nivolumab and TIL therapy. The baseline tumor samples were excised metastases, mostly pleural nodules or supraclavicular lymph nodes, taken from the same resection that was used to grow TIL.

This specimen consisted of tumor tissue, obtained at baseline. Receptors were obtained from a person aged 25 to 79 with non-small cell lung cancer.

The J gene is TRBJ2-7, the V gene TRBV29-1; D possibly uses TRBD1 or TRBD2 (7 bases each). Per the germline V gene, CDR1 is SQVTM and CDR2 is ANQGSEA. There are 13 residues in the CDR3. V lost 5 bases and J lost 4, with 15 bases in between. The CDR3 loop is CSVLTGREYEQYF. CDR3 in DNA: TGCAGCGTTTTGACAGGGAGGGAGTACGAGCAGTACTTC.

The V gene is TRBV7-8, the J gene TRBJ2-7, with 9 nucleotides matching TRBD1. The CDR3 has 15 amino acids. Germline V CDR1 and CDR2: SGHVS, FQNEAQ. J gave up 6 bases and V 4 bases, and 10 bases lay outside the gene matches. CDR3 bases: TGTGCCAGCAGCTACTCGGGACAGGGAATTGTCGAGCAGTACTTC. Residues: CASSYSGQGIVEQYF.

There are a few counts of this clone. J is TRBJ2-1 and V is TRBV20-1; a possible D gene is TRBD2 (6 bases). CDR1 is DFQATT, CDR2 SNEGSKA, per germline (reference sequence). The CDR3 loop spans 14 amino acids. V lost 3 bases, J lost 7 bases, and 16 bases lay in between. This CDR3 reads CSASSSVSGNEQFF. CDR3 nucleotide sequence: TGCAGTGCTAGTAGTTCAGTCAGCGGGAATGAGCAGTTCTTC.

V usage is TRBV4-2 and J usage is TRBJ2-3; D is unclear. Germline CDR1 is LGHNA and CDR2 is YNFKEQ. The CDR3 totals 14 residues. V was shortened by 1 base and J by 9 bases, with 14 bases between the two germline ends. The CDR3 is CASSQVGVPGTQYF. The CDR3 DNA is TGTGCCAGCAGCCAAGTTGGGGTTCCTGGGACGCAGTATTTT.

The chain uses TRBV11-2 and TRBJ2-1; perhaps D is TRBD1 or TRBD2 (5 bases each). Germline CDR1 reads SGHAT; CDR2 reads FQNNGV. The CDR3 covers 14 residues. V lost 7 bases and J lost 6, with 16 bases in between. The CDR3 region has the DNA TGTGCCAGCATCCTAGGTGGGGGTGGCAATGAGCAGTTCTTC. Amino acids: CASILGGGGNEQFF.

V and J are TRBV7-6 and TRBJ2-1, with 9 bases fitting TRBD2. The CDR3 extends over 15 amino acids. Germline V gene data show CDR1 as SGHVS and CDR2 as FNYEAQ. Unmatched junction bases numbered 5, after V lost 6 bases and J lost 2 bases. CDR3 nucleotides: TGTGCCAGCAGGGCGGGGGGGGGACCCTACAATGAGCAGTTCTTC. Its translation: CASRAGGGPYNEQFF.

The rearrangement joins TRBV30 to TRBJ1-6; D may be TRBD1 (6 bases). Trimming left V 0 bases short and J 9 bases short, with 15 bases between. Germline CDR1 is GTSNPN and CDR2 is SVGIG (reference sequence). The length of the CDR3 is 15 residues. CDR3 residues: CAWSVQGGGSSPLHF. CDR3 in DNA: TGTGCCTGGAGTGTACAAGGAGGGGGGAGTTCACCCCTCCACTTT.

This clone has just a few counts. V gene TRBV4-1 combines with J gene TRBJ2-1; D is unclear. This CDR3 is 11 amino acids long. CDR1 and CDR2 (germline): MGHRA, YSYEKL. V lost 3 bases to trimming and J lost 5 bases, with 2 bases between them. The CDR3, as DNA: TGCGCCAGCAGCCAGGACAATGAGCAGTTCTTC. Translating it yields CASSQDNEQFF.

The rearrangement joins TRBV2 to TRBJ1-2; possible D gene TRBD1, 6 bases. Germline assignment: CDR1 SNHLY and CDR2 FYNNEI. With 4 bases removed from V and 0 bases from J, the gap between germline ends came to 12 bases. The CDR3 sequence is 15 residues long. The CDR3 nucleotides are TGTGCCAGCAGTGTGAACAGGGAAGCTAACTATGGCTACACCTTC. Translating it yields CASSVNREANYGYTF.

The chain employs TRBV27 and TRBJ1-1; 12 nucleotides align to TRBD1. This CDR3 comprises 15 residues. CDR1 and CDR2 from the germline V gene are MNHEY and SMNVEV (reference sequence). J gave up 3 bases and V 5 bases, and 4 bases lay outside the gene matches. CDR3 DNA sequence: TGTGCCAGCAGTGACGGGACAGGGGGCTACACTGAAGCTTTCTTT. Translating gives CASSDGTGGYTEAFF.

This clone was counted only a few times. This chain uses TRBV9 with TRBJ2-7, with D perhaps given as TRBD1 or TRBD2 (6 bases each). Trimming pared 0 bases from V and 3 bases from J, leaving 13 bases between. This CDR3 comprises 15 residues. Germline assignment: CDR1 SGDLS and CDR2 YYNGEE. CDR3 sequence: CASSVDPGGLYEQYF. The CDR3 DNA reads as TGTGCCAGCAGCGTAGATCCCGGGGGCCTCTACGAGCAGTACTTC. Using reference TRBV9 and TRBJ2-7 for the parts outside the CDR3, the full variable domain is DSGVTQTPKHLITATGQRVTLRCSPRSGDLSVYWYQQSLDQGLQFLIQYYNGEERAKGNILERFSAQQFPDLHSELNLSSLELGDSALYFCASSVDPGGLYEQYFGPGTRLTVT.

The chain is built from TRBV5-6 and TRBJ2-4, with no clear D. This CDR3 has 14 amino acids. Trimming took 3 bases from V and 4 from J, leaving 11 bases between them. Germline values: CDR1 SGHDT, CDR2 YYEEEE. The CDR3 sequence: CASSWGDGKNIQYF. CDR3 DNA: TGTGCCAGCAGCTGGGGTGACGGGAAAAACATTCAGTACTTC.

In nucleotides, the CDR3 is TGTGCCAGCAGCGTGTTTGTAGGGGATGGGGAGACCCAGTACTTC. Protein product: CASSVFVGDGETQYF. V usage is TRBV9 and J usage is TRBJ2-5; possible D gene TRBD1, 5 bases. This CDR3 comprises 15 residues. Looked up from germline, CDR1 is SGDLS and CDR2 is YYNGEE. V was trimmed by 2 bases and J by 5 bases, leaving 16 bases between them.

This chain uses TRBV5-1 with TRBJ2-1; tentatively, D is TRBD2 (6 bases). The CDR3 has 12 residues. Trimming took off 2 bases at V and 14 bases at J, with 14 bases between the two ends. From germline, CDR1 is SGHRS and CDR2 YFSETQ. CDR3 in amino acids: CASSFSGDFKFF. CDR3 nucleotides: TGCGCCAGCAGCTTTTCGGGGGACTTTAAGTTCTTC.

V gene TRBV5-1 combines with J gene TRBJ2-5; possibly TRBD1 or TRBD2 for D (5 bases each). CDR3 size: 15 residues. The germline CDR1 and CDR2 sequences are SGHRS and YFSETQ. V gave up 4 bases and J gave up 3 bases, with 16 bases separating them. Written as DNA, the CDR3 is TGCGCCAGCAGCCCGGGGACGCCTACGGAAGAGACCCAGTACTTC. The encoded protein is CASSPGTPTEETQYF.

The CDR3 spells CASSVVRDWNTGELFF. The CDR3 DNA reads as TGTGCCAGCAGCGTAGTGCGTGATTGGAACACCGGGGAGCTGTTTTTT. This chain connects TRBV9 to TRBJ2-2; D is unclear. The ends were cut back, 0 bases at V and 1 base at J, with 10 bases in the middle. The CDR3 is 16 amino acids. CDR1 and CDR2 from the germline V gene are SGDLS and YYNGEE.

The chain combines TRBV6-1 with TRBJ2-2; D is unresolved. Per the germline V gene, CDR1 is MNHNS and CDR2 is SASEGT. V was trimmed by 0 bases and J by 7 bases, leaving 15 bases between them. CDR3 size: 16 residues. The DNA of the CDR3 is TGTGCCAGCAGTGAAGCGCGTAGGTCGTCAGTCGGGGAGCTGTTTTTT. This translates into CASSEARRSSVGELFF.

This clone was seen only a few times. This chain links TRBV10-3 with TRBJ2-5, with 9 bases fitting TRBD2. Per the germline V gene, CDR1 is ENHRY and CDR2 is SYGVKD. The junction had 17 bases not matched to a gene; V was cut back by 10 bases and J by 2 bases. This CDR3 is 17 amino acids long. The CDR3 DNA follows: TGTGCCACCCAGGCTCCCTTACTAGCGGGTAGGCAAGAGACCCAGTACTTC. It translates to CATQAPLLAGRQETQYF.

This clone came up a few times. CDR3 protein: CATSDLGDESGHEQFF. In DNA form, the CDR3 reads TGTGCCACCAGTGATTTGGGTGATGAATCGGGTCATGAGCAGTTCTTC. The chain couples TRBV24-1 to TRBJ2-1; no clear D gene. Germline V lookup: CDR1 KGHDR, CDR2 SFDVKD. The CDR3 is made up of 16 amino acids. Trimming left V 0 bases short and J 8 bases short, with 16 bases between.